This T cell receptor (beta chain) was obtained from a study of T cells in tuberculosis. Study in general: This South African cohort compared adolescents with or without latent tuberculosis against adults with active tuberculosis. Study results and limitations: Samples were chosen by availability of cryopreserved specimens.

This clone was seen more than once but under ten times. What it recognizes is unknown. Assay: immunoSEQ multiplex PCR; the TCRdb copy retains only in-frame clones and omits some. The sample includes roughly 35,000 clones, about 92% of them seen just once. The CDR3 is made up of 14 amino acids. Germline V gene sequence: CDR1 MNHNS, CDR2 SASEGT. Trimming at V came to 6 bases and at J to 3 bases, leaving 5 bases not matched to a gene. Time point meaning: new active TB diagnosis, blood taken before or within 7 days of starting treatment. HIV-seronegative South African adults aged 18 years or older had newly diagnosed active tuberculosis.

Specimen: PBMCs, collected at tuberculosis diagnosis. This chain joins TRBV6-1 and TRBJ2-7, with 10 nucleotides matching TRBD2. The sequence derives from an adult with tuberculosis. Some clones in this sample may be carry-over from other donors' samples. In DNA, the CDR3 is TGTGCCAGCAGCGCACTAGCGGGGCTCTACGAGCAGTACTTC. Translated, it gives CASSALAGLYEQYF.